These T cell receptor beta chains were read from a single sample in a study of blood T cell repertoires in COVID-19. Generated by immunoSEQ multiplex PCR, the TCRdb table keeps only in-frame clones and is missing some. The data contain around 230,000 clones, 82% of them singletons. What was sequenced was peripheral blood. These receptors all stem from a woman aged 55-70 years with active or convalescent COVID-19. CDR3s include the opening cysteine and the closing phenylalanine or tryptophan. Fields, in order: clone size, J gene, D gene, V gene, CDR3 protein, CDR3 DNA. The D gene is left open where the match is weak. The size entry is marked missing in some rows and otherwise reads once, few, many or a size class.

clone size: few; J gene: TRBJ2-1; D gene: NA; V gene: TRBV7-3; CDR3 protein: CASSLGGGRGMNEQFF; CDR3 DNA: TGTGCCAGCAGCTTAGGAGGTGGACGGGGGATGAATGAGCAGTTCTTC
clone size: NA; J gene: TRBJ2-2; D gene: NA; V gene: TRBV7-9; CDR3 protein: CASSLESTGELFF; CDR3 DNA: TGTGCCAGCAGCTTAGAATCGACCGGGGAGCTGTTTTTT
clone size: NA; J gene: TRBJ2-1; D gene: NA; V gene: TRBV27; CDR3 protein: CASTPLGSPKGEQFF; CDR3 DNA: TGTGCCAGCACTCCCTTAGGGAGCCCCAAGGGTGAGCAGTTCTTC
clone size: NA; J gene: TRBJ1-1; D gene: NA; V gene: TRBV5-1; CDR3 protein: CASSLGDTTEAFF; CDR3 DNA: TGCGCCAGCAGCCTGGGGGACACCACTGAAGCTTTCTTT
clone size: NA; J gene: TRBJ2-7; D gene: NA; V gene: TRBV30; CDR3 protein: CAWSVQVEQYF; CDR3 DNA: TGTGCCTGGAGTGTACAAGTCGAGCAGTACTTC
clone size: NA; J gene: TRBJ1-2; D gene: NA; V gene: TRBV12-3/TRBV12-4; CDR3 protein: CASSLGSREGYTF; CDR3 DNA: TGTGCCAGCAGTTTAGGTTCCCGGGAAGGCTACACCTTC
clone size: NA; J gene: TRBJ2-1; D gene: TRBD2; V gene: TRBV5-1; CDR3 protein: CASSPTGTRGAYNEQFF; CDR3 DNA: TGCGCCAGCAGCCCAACCGGGACTAGAGGCGCCTACAATGAGCAGTTCTTC
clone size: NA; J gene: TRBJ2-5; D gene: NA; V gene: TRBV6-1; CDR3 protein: CASSEGVEETQYF; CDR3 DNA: TGTGCCAGCAGTGAAGGAGTAGAAGAGACCCAGTACTTC
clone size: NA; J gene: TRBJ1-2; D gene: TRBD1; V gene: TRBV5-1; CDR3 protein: CASSSAGTGSYYGYTF; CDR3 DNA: TGCGCCAGCAGCTCCGCCGGGACAGGGAGCTACTATGGCTACACCTTC
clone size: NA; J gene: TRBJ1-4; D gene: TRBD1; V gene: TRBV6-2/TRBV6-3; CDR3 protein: CASSTGTGYEKLFF; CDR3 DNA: TGTGCCAGCAGTACCGGGACAGGGTATGAAAAACTGTTTTTT
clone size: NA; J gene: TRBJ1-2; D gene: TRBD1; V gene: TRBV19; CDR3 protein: CASSTRTGGAYGYTF; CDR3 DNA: TGTGCCAGTAGTACCAGGACAGGGGGCGCGTATGGCTACACCTTC
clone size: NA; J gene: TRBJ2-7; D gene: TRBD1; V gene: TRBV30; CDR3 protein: CAWGGQGGEQYF; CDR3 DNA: TGTGCCTGGGGGGGACAGGGGGGCGAGCAGTACTTC
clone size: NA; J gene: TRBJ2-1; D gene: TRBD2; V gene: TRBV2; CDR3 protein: CASSSPRGRSYNEQFF; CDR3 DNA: TGTGCCAGCAGTTCCCCGCGGGGGAGGTCCTACAATGAGCAGTTCTTC
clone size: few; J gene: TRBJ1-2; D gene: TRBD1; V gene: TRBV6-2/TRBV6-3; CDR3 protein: CASSYPRDRVVTNYGYTF; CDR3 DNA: TGTGCCAGCAGTTACCCCCGGGACAGGGTTGTGACCAACTATGGCTACACCTTC
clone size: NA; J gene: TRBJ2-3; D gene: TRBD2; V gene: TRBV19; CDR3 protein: CASKDSGTSFSDTQYF; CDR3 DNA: TGTGCCAGTAAAGACTCCGGGACTAGCTTTTCAGATACGCAGTATTTT
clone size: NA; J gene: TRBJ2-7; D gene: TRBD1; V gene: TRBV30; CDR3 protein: CAWSVIQGASNYEQYF; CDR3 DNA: TGTGCCTGGAGTGTGATACAGGGGGCGAGTAACTACGAGCAGTACTTC
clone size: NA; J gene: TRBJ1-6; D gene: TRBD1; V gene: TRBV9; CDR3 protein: CASSQSGGTGGFEAGSPLHF; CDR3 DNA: TGTGCCAGCAGCCAGTCAGGCGGGACAGGGGGCTTTGAGGCCGGATCACCCCTCCACTTT
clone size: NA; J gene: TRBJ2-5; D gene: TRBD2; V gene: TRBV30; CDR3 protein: CAWRSSGETQYF; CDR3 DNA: TGTGCCTGGAGGAGTAGCGGGGAGACCCAGTACTTC
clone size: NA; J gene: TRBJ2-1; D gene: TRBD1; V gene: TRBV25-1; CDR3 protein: CASSGWTGQSYNEQFF; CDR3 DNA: TGTGCCAGCAGTGGGTGGACAGGGCAATCCTACAATGAGCAGTTCTTC
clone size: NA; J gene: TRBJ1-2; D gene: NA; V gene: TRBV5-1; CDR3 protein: CASSPDMFYGYTF; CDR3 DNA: TGCGCCAGCAGCCCAGACATGTTCTATGGCTACACCTTC
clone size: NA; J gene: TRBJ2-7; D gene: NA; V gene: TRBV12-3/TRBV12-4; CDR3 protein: CASSLPGTYEQYF; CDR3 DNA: TGTGCCAGCAGTTTACCAGGGACCTACGAGCAGTACTTC
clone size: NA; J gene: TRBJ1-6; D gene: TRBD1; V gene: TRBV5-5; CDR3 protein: CASSLEAGGYSPLHF; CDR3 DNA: TGTGCCAGCAGCTTGGAGGCAGGGGGCTATTCACCCCTCCACTTT
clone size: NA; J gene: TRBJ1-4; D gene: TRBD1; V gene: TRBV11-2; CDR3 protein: CASSLWTGANEKLFF; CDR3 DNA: TGTGCCAGCAGCTTGTGGACAGGAGCTAATGAAAAACTGTTTTTT
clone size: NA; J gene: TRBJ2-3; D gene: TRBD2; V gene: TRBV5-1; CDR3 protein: CASSTTSGGSTDTQYF; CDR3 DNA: TGCGCCAGCAGCACAACAAGCGGGGGAAGCACAGATACGCAGTATTTT
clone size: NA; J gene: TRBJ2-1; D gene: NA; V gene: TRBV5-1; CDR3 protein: CASSAAGNEQFF; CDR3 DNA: TGCGCCAGCAGCGCTGCGGGGAATGAGCAGTTCTTC
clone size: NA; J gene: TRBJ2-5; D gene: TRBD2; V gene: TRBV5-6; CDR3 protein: CASSLERGRRSQETQYF; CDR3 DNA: TGTGCCAGCAGCTTGGAGCGGGGGCGAAGGTCTCAAGAGACCCAGTACTTC
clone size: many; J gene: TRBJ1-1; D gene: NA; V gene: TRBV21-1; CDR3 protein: CASSTTGQGAFF; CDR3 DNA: TGTGCCAGCAGCACCACCGGACAGGGAGCTTTCTTT
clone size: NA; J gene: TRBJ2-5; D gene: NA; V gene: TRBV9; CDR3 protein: CASSVAGGTGGETQYF; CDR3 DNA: TGTGCCAGCAGCGTAGCCGGGGGGACAGGAGGAGAGACCCAGTACTTC